This TCR beta chain originates from a study of identical twins. TCRdb ran MiXCR on the 5' RACE reads and lists one entry per CDR3 protein. Here the sample spans hundreds of thousands of distinct CDR3 sequences, 20% to 25% being singletons. With respect to this clonotype: Antigen specificity is unknown.

Study results and caveats: Low generation probability was overrepresented in out-of-frame alpha sequences shared by twins.

These same records also appear under a second study, on T cells expressing NK-cell markers. That investigation notes: In a group of several donors, dominant NKG2C+ clonotypes represented about 1.0-8% of CD8+ T cells.

This receptor was identified in a woman aged 18-29 years in good health. The sequenced sample was PBMCs.

Here the CDR3 DNA reads TGTGCCAGCAGCACCCGGGGGGTGGTAGATACGCAGTATTTT. This gives the protein CASSTRGVVDTQYF. The V gene is TRBV9, the J gene TRBJ2-3; 7 nucleotides match TRBD2. Germline-derived CDR1 and CDR2 are SGDLS and YYNGEE. Unmatched junction bases numbered 7, after V lost 4 bases and J lost 5 bases. There are 14 residues in the CDR3.